Listed here are 10 T cell receptor beta chains from one sample, sequenced in a study of shared clonotypes between healthy human individuals. TCRdb's copy holds only in-frame clones and misses some; the assay was immunoSEQ multiplex PCR. The table includes some 1 million clones, 70% to 80% detected once. The specimen sequenced was memory CD4+ T cells sorted from blood. Subset meaning: CD45RA-negative fraction. The receptors shown here come from a man aged 18 to 29 in good health.

The chain recombines TRBV19 with TRBJ2-7, with 10 nucleotides matching TRBD2. Germline V CDR1 and CDR2: LNHDA, SQIVND (reference sequence). The CDR3 loop spans 17 amino acids. J was trimmed by 0 bases and V by 3 bases; bases with no gene match: 8. DNA for the CDR3: TGTGCCAGTAGTATTGGTCGGACTAGCGGAATCTCCTACGAGCAGTACTTC. Translation gives CASSIGRTSGISYEQYF.

The chain links TRBV19 to TRBJ1-4; 8 bases are shared with TRBD1. CDR3 length equals 14 residues. J lost 5 bases, V lost 7 bases, and 6 bases had no gene match. The germline V gene has CDR1 LNHDA and CDR2 SQIVND (reference sequence). The CDR3 protein is CASNQQGVNEKLFF. The CDR3 nucleotides are TGTGCCAGTAACCAACAGGGGGTAAATGAAAAACTGTTTTTT. The whole variable domain, remainder taken from reference TRBV19 and TRBJ1-4, is DGGITQSPKYLFRKEGQNVTLSCEQNLNHDAMYWYRQDPGQGLRLIYYSQIVNDFQKGDIAEGYSVSREKKESFPLTVTSAQKNPTAFYLCASNQQGVNEKLFFGSGTQLSVL.

Note on this clone: A single base is all that separates this from a far larger clone, so a read error is likely. The chain has TRBV30 and TRBJ1-6, with D tentatively TRBD1 (6 bases). CDR1 is GTSNPN and CDR2 is SVGIG in the germline V gene (reference sequence). The CDR3 runs to 13 residues. The CDR3, as DNA: TGTGCCTCCTCCCCAGGGGATAATTCACCCCTCTACTTT. Protein sequence: CASSPGDNSPLYF.

CDR3 in DNA: TGTGCCAGCAGCTCACCGGACAGGTCAAGCTACAATGAGCAGTTCTTC. It specifies CASSSPDRSSYNEQFF. V and J are TRBV7-2 and TRBJ2-1; TRBD1 agrees at 7 bases. The CDR3 has 16 amino acids. Germline V lookup: CDR1 SGHTA, CDR2 FQGNSA. V trimming: 4 bases; J trimming: 3 bases; junction bases outside the gene matches: 9. The full variable domain, completed using reference TRBV7-2 and TRBJ2-1, is GAGVSQSPSNKVTEKGKDVELRCDPISGHTALYWYRQSLGQGLEFLIYFQGNSAPDKSGLPSDRFSAERTGGSVSTLTIQRTQQEDSAVYLCASSSPDRSSYNEQFFGPGTRLTVL.

In this sample, this clone turned up a few times. This chain links TRBV10-3 with TRBJ1-3, with D uncertain. The CDR3 covers 12 residues. Trimming removed 10 bases from V and 1 base from J, with 8 bases in between. Germline CDR1 is ENHRY and CDR2 is SYGVKD. CDR3 DNA: TGTGCCACCGAGGAATCTGGAAACACCATATATTTT. It specifies CATEESGNTIYF.

This clone was detected only once. J is TRBJ2-7 and V is TRBV6-1; TRBD1 or TRBD2 may be the D gene (5 bases each). CDR1 and CDR2 from the germline V gene are MNHNS and SASEGT. This CDR3 is 14 amino acids long. V gave up 9 bases and J gave up 0 bases, with 15 bases separating them. The CDR3 DNA follows: TGTGCCAGTACACGGGACCCCAGCTCCTACGAGCAGTACTTC. It is translated as CASTRDPSSYEQYF.

The chain employs TRBV6-1 and TRBJ2-5; D perhaps matches TRBD1 (6 bases). The germline V gene has CDR1 MNHNS and CDR2 SASEGT. Trimming shortened V by 6 bases and J by 3 bases, and 17 bases separated the two germline ends. The CDR3 is 15 residues long. The CDR3 DNA sequence: TGTGCCAGCAGGGGGGTTTTGGGGGCAAAAGAGACCCAGTACTTC. Translating gives CASRGVLGAKETQYF.

This sequence joins TRBV10-3 and TRBJ2-7, with D possibly being TRBD2 (5 bases). The germline CDR1 and CDR2 sequences are ENHRY and SYGVKD. The CDR3 has 15 residues. Trimming pared 4 bases from V and 4 bases from J, leaving 17 bases between. The CDR3 sequence is CAISAEVGSGYEQYF. CDR3 DNA: TGTGCCATCAGTGCTGAGGTCGGGTCGGGGTACGAGCAGTACTTC.

CDR3 loop: CASSLLPDDRGETQYF. As DNA, the CDR3 is TGTGCCAGCAGTTTACTTCCCGACGATCGGGGGGAGACCCAGTACTTC. J is TRBJ2-5 and V is TRBV28; the D gene is possibly TRBD2 (6 bases). The CDR3 consists of 16 residues. Trimming took off 2 bases at V and 5 bases at J, with 18 bases between the two ends. Germline V lookup: CDR1 MDHEN, CDR2 SYDVKM.

This clone was seen a handful of times. The genes are TRBV5-6 and TRBJ2-1; no clear D. Germline loops: CDR1 SGHDT, CDR2 YYEEEE. The CDR3 has 14 amino acids. With 4 bases removed from V and 6 bases from J, the gap between germline ends came to 14 bases. The CDR3 protein is CASSITGSLNEQFF. In DNA form, the CDR3 reads TGTGCCAGCAGCATCACCGGATCCCTCAATGAGCAGTTCTTC.